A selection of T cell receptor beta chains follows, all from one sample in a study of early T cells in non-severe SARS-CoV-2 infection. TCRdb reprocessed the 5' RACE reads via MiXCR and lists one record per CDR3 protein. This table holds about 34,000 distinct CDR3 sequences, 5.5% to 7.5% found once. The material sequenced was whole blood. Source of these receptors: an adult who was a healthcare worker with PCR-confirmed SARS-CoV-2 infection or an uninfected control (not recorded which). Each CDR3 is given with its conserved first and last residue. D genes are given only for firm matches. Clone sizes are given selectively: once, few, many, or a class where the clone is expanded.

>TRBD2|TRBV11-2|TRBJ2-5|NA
CASKAGGRETQYF
TGTGCCAGCAAAGCGGGGGGGCGCGAGACCCAGTACTTC
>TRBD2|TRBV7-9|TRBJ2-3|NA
CASSPSGLADTDTQYF
TGTGCCAGCAGCCCATCAGGACTAGCCGACACAGATACGCAGTATTTT
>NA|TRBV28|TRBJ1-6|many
CASSLGGSYNSPLHF
TGTGCCAGCAGTTTGGGGGGTTCCTATAATTCACCCCTCCACTTT
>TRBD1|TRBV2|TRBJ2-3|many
CASRGTEGTDTQYF
TGTGCCAGCCGAGGGACAGAAGGCACAGATACGCAGTATTTT
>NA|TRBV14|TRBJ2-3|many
CASSQVWSGSTDTQYF
TGTGCCAGCAGCCAAGTGTGGTCAGGTAGCACAGATACGCAGTATTTT
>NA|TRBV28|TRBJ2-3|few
CASSQRDSFTDTQYF
TGTGCCAGCAGCCAGCGGGACAGCTTCACAGATACGCAGTATTTT
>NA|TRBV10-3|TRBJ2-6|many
CAISDPDSPGANVLTF
TGTGCCATCAGTGATCCTGACAGCCCTGGGGCCAACGTCCTGACTTTC
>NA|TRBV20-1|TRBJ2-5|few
CSAPQAGRETQYF
TGCAGTGCCCCTCAGGCAGGGAGGGAGACCCAGTACTTC
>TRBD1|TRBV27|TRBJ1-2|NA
CASSFGAGGSYGYTF
TGTGCCAGCAGTTTCGGAGCAGGGGGCTCCTATGGCTACACCTTC
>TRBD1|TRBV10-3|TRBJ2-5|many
CAIQDRVVETQYF
TGTGCCATCCAGGACAGGGTGGTCGAGACCCAGTACTTC
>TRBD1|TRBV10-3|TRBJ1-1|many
CAISAGTGGMNTEAFF
TGTGCCATCAGTGCGGGGACAGGGGGGATGAACACTGAAGCTTTCTTT
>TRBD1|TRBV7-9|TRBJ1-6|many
CASSLKGQTSPLHF
TGTGCCAGCAGCCTTAAGGGACAGACTTCACCCCTCCACTTT
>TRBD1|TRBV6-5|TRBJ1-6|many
CASTPSGQENSPLHF
TGTGCCAGCACCCCGTCCGGACAGGAGAATTCACCCCTCCACTTT
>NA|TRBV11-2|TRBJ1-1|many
CASSLVGEAFF
TGTGCCAGCAGCTTAGTTGGTGAAGCTTTCTTT
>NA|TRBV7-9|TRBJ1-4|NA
CASSSRGREKLFF
TGTGCCAGCAGCTCCAGGGGTCGGGAAAAACTGTTTTTT
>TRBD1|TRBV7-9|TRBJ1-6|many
CASSLTGVSPLHF
TGTGCCAGCAGCTTGACAGGGGTTTCACCCCTCCATTTT
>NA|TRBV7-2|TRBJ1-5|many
CASSLEGGNQPQHF
TGTGCCAGCAGCTTAGAGGGGGGCAATCAGCCCCAGCATTTT
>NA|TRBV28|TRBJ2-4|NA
CASGGQLAKNIQYF
TGTGCCAGCGGGGGGCAGTTAGCCAAAAACATTCAGTACTTC
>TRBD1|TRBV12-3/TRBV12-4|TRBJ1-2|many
CASTRGQGDGYTF
TGTGCCAGCACCAGAGGACAGGGTGACGGCTACACCTTC
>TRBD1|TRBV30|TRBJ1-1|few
CAWSADRGREAFF
TGTGCCTGGAGTGCGGACAGGGGGCGAGAAGCTTTCTTT
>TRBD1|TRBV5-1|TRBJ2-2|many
CASTPQGQEIGELFF
TGCGCCAGCACTCCTCAGGGACAGGAAATCGGGGAGCTGTTTTTT
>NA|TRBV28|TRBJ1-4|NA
CASRITTNEKLFF
TGTGCCAGCAGGATAACAACTAATGAAAAACTGTTTTTT
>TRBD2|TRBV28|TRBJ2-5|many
CASSFIGGAFQETQYF
TGTGCCAGCAGTTTTATCGGGGGGGCCTTCCAAGAGACCCAGTACTTC
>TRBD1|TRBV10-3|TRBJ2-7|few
CAISESGTGGIYEQYF
TGTGCCATCAGTGAGTCGGGGACAGGAGGTATTTACGAGCAGTACTTC
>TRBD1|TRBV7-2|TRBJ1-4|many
CASSRDRANNEKLFF
TGTGCCAGCAGCAGAGACAGGGCGAACAATGAAAAACTGTTTTTT
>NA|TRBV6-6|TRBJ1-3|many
CASNAGNTIYF
TGTGCCAGCAACGCTGGAAACACCATATATTTT
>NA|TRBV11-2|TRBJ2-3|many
CASSSPTDTDTQYF
TGTGCCAGCAGCTCTCCGACGGACACAGATACGCAGTATTTT
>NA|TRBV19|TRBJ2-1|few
CASSRGAGSYNEQFF
TGTGCCAGTTCCCGGGGGGCAGGATCCTACAATGAGCAGTTCTTC
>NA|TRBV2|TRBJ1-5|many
CASSDSQPSNQPQHF
TGTGCCAGCAGTGATTCGCAGCCGAGCAATCAGCCCCAGCATTTT
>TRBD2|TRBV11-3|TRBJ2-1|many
CASSLGLAGKQFF
TGTGCCAGCAGCCTGGGACTAGCGGGGAAACAGTTCTTC
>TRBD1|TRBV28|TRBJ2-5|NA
CASSPRRDRGGETQYF
TGTGCCAGCAGTCCGCGCCGGGACAGGGGAGGCGAGACCCAGTACTTC
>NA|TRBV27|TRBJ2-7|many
CASSPRTGPGEQYF
TGTGCCAGCAGTCCCAGGACCGGGCCGGGGGAGCAGTACTTC
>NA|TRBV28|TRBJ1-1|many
CASSARGGFIRNTEAFF
TGTGCCAGCAGTGCCCGGGGAGGGTTCATCAGGAACACTGAAGCTTTCTTT
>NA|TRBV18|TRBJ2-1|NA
CVSSPPGSYNEQFF
TGTGTCAGCTCACCACCCGGCTCCTACAATGAGCAGTTCTTC
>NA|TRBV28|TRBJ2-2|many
CASSFTGTEINTGELFF
TGTGCCAGCAGTTTCACCGGGACCGAGATTAACACCGGGGAGCTGTTTTTT
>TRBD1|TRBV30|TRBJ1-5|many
CAWNAQGQGIIRNQPQHF
TGTGCCTGGAACGCCCAGGGACAGGGAATAATAAGGAATCAGCCCCAGCATTTT
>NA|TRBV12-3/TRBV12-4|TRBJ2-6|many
CASSQSSGANVLTF
TGTGCCAGCAGTCAGAGCTCTGGGGCCAACGTCCTGACTTTC
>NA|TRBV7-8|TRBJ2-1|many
CASSNSRVYNEQFF
TGTGCCAGCAGCAATAGCAGGGTATACAATGAGCAGTTCTTC
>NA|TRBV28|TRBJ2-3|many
CASTKLTDTQYF
TGTGCCAGCACTAAGCTCACAGATACGCAGTATTTT
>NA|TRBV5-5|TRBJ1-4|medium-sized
CASSSFPATNEKLFF
TGTGCCAGCAGTAGTTTCCCTGCAACTAATGAAAAACTGTTTTTT
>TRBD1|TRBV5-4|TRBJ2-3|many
CASSLRQGTDTQYF
TGTGCCAGCAGCTTGAGACAGGGTACAGATACGCAGTATTTT
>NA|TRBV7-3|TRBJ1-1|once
CASSLETNTEAFF
TGTGCCAGCAGCCTGGAAACGAACACTGAAGCTTTCTTT
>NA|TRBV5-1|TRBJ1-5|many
CASSLSGDSNQPQHF
TGCGCCAGCAGCTTGTCGGGTGATAGCAATCAGCCCCAGCATTTT
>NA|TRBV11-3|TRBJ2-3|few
CASSLDGTDTQYF
TGTGCCAGCAGCTTAGATGGGACAGATACGCAGTATTTT
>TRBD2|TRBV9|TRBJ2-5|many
CASKRTSGGSGTQYF
TGTGCCAGCAAGCGGACTAGCGGGGGGTCGGGGACCCAGTACTTC
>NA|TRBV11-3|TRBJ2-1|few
CASSQEGFPGHNEQFF
TGTGCCAGCAGCCAAGAGGGTTTCCCCGGACACAATGAGCAGTTCTTC
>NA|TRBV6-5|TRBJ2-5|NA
CASSPGDLKETQYF
TGTGCCAGCAGTCCAGGGGACTTAAAAGAGACCCAGTACTTC
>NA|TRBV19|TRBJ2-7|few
CASSRGETYEQYF
TGTGCCAGTAGTAGGGGCGAAACCTACGAGCAGTACTTC
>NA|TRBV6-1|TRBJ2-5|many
CASNLQETQYF
TGTGCCAGCAACTTACAAGAGACCCAGTACTTC
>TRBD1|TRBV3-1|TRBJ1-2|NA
CASSHKGARGYGYTF
TGTGCCAGCAGCCACAAGGGGGCGCGGGGCTATGGCTACACCTTC
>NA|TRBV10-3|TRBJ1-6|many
CAIRGAFNSPLHF
TGTGCCATCAGGGGGGCCTTTAATTCACCCCTCCACTTT
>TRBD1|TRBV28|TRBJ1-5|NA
CASSRSPTGWASNQPQHF
TGTGCCAGCAGCCGATCCCCGACAGGGTGGGCGAGCAATCAGCCCCAGCATTTT
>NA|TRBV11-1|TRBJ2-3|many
CASSVPTDTQYF
TGTGCCAGCAGCGTACCCACAGATACGCAGTATTTT
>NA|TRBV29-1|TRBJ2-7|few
CSVEIPPSEQYF
TGCAGCGTTGAAATTCCACCTTCTGAGCAGTACTTC
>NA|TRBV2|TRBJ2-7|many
CASSVQDSRYEQYF
TGTGCCAGCAGTGTTCAGGACAGTCGCTACGAGCAGTACTTC
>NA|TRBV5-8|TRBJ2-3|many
CASSWQGNTDTQYF
TGTGCCAGCAGCTGGCAGGGAAACACAGATACGCAGTATTTT
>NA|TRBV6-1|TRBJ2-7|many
CASSGKGNRFSHEQYF
TGTGCCAGCAGTGGGAAGGGGAATCGTTTCAGTCACGAGCAGTACTTC
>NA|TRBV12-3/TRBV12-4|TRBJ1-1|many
CASSPYSGTGAFF
TGTGCCAGCAGCCCGTACTCCGGGACGGGAGCTTTCTTT
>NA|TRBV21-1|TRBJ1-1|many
CASSGTREDTEAFF
TGTGCCAGCAGCGGAACCAGGGAGGACACTGAAGCTTTCTTT